Listed below are T cell receptor beta chains from one sample, sequenced in a study of T-cell memory formation after mild COVID-19. TCRdb called the 5' RACE reads again in MiXCR, with one record for every CDR3 protein. The profile shows roughly 220,000 distinct CDR3 sequences, 9.5% to 10% of them singletons. Sequences were obtained from PBMCs or a T cell subset sorted from them (not recorded which). The receptors here all came from a man aged 18 to 29 who had mild COVID-19 (a few samples of this study predate the infection). Cell type and time point are not known. CDR3s include the opening cysteine and the closing phenylalanine or tryptophan. The D gene is left open where the match is weak. Not all rows give a size; the values are once, few, many and, for expanded clones, a class.

>TRBD1|TRBJ2-3|-|TRBV5-1
CASSRDSGTDTQYF
TGCGCCAGCAGTCGGGACAGTGGCACAGATACGCAGTATTTT
>-|TRBJ2-1|few|TRBV24-1
CATSDFPDSYEQFF
TGTGCCACCAGTGATTTTCCGGACAGCTATGAGCAGTTCTTC
>TRBD2|TRBJ2-5|many|TRBV5-4
CASSLWGLAGRETQYF
TGTGCCAGCAGCTTGTGGGGACTAGCGGGGAGGGAGACCCAGTACTTC
>TRBD1|TRBJ2-2|many|TRBV5-1
CASTPLTGSIGELFF
TGCGCCAGCACCCCACTGACAGGGAGTATCGGGGAGCTGTTTTTT
>-|TRBJ2-3|-|TRBV20-1
CSARVPGSTDTQYF
TGCAGTGCTAGAGTACCGGGGAGCACAGATACGCAGTATTTT
>-|TRBJ2-2|many|TRBV19
CASMALGVNTGELFF
TGTGCCAGTATGGCCCTAGGCGTTAACACCGGGGAGCTGTTTTTT
>TRBD2|TRBJ2-7|-|TRBV12-3/TRBV12-4
CASSLASGGLYEQYF
TGTGCCAGCAGTTTAGCTAGCGGGGGATTGTACGAGCAGTACTTC
>-|TRBJ1-1|few|TRBV5-4
CASSLKGTEAFF
TGTGCCAGCAGCTTGAAAGGCACTGAAGCTTTCTTT
>-|TRBJ2-3|many|TRBV10-1
CASSAVGADTQYF
TGCGCCAGCAGTGCCGTCGGGGCAGATACGCAGTATTTT
>-|TRBJ2-3|few|TRBV6-2/TRBV6-3
CASRRSADSDTQYF
TGTGCCAGCCGACGGTCCGCCGACTCCGATACGCAGTATTTT
>-|TRBJ2-2|few|TRBV5-1
CASKTGTRANTGELFF
TGCGCCAGCAAGACCGGGACAAGGGCAAACACCGGGGAGCTGTTTTTT
>-|TRBJ2-3|many|TRBV7-2
CASSLQADTQYF
TGTGCCAGCAGCTTGCAGGCAGATACGCAGTATTTT
>-|TRBJ1-1|few|TRBV7-2
CASSFSRTEAFF
TGTGCCAGCAGCTTCTCAAGGACTGAAGCTTTCTTT
>-|TRBJ1-6|-|TRBV5-6
CASSSGSSSYNSPLHF
TGTGCCAGCAGCTCGGGCAGTAGCTCCTATAATTCACCCCTCCACTTT
>-|TRBJ2-1|many|TRBV11-2
CASSFGFEQFF
TGTGCCAGCAGCTTTGGGTTTGAGCAGTTCTTC
>-|TRBJ1-1|-|TRBV6-5
CASSYMGGTEAFF
TGTGCCAGCAGTTACATGGGGGGCACTGAAGCTTTCTTT
>-|TRBJ2-2|-|TRBV11-2
CASSYLGGELFF
TGTGCCAGCAGCTATCTAGGGGGGGAGCTGTTTTTT
>-|TRBJ2-3|many|TRBV11-2
CASSLGRRLYF
TGTGCCAGCAGCTTAGGTAGAAGGTTGTATTTT
>-|TRBJ2-3|-|TRBV9
CASSSRPTDTQYF
TGTGCCAGCAGCTCGAGGCCCACAGATACGCAGTATTTT
>-|TRBJ2-5|-|TRBV4-2
CASSQEARVQETQYF
TGTGCCAGCAGCCAAGAAGCCAGGGTACAAGAGACCCAGTACTTC
>-|TRBJ1-2|-|TRBV12-3/TRBV12-4
CASRVEGGAGYTF
TGTGCCAGCAGGGTTGAAGGGGGTGCTGGCTACACCTTC
>-|TRBJ2-5|-|TRBV7-7
CASSPSGLEETQYF
TGTGCCAGCAGCCCCTCGGGACTCGAAGAGACCCAGTACTTC
>-|TRBJ1-1|many|TRBV5-1
CASRKGNTEAFF
TGCGCCAGCAGGAAGGGGAACACTGAAGCTTTCTTT
>-|TRBJ1-6|many|TRBV12-3/TRBV12-4
CASSSGGFSYNSPLHF
TGTGCCAGCAGTTCCGGCGGATTCTCCTATAATTCACCCCTCCACTTT
>-|TRBJ1-6|few|TRBV24-1
CATSPLHF
TGTGCCACCTCACCCCTCCACTTT
>-|TRBJ2-5|-|TRBV5-1
CASSLGQGIFQETQYF
TGCGCCAGCAGCTTGGGGCAGGGGATTTTCCAAGAGACCCAGTACTTC
>-|TRBJ1-2|-|TRBV27
CASRLGSATGSGYTF
TGTGCCAGCAGGTTGGGGAGCGCCACAGGGTCTGGCTACACCTTC
>-|TRBJ2-7|many|TRBV12-3/TRBV12-4
CASSWRRRYEQYF
TGTGCCAGCAGTTGGAGAAGGAGGTACGAGCAGTACTTC
>-|TRBJ2-3|few|TRBV6-2/TRBV6-3
CASRRTSTDTQYF
TGTGCCAGCAGGCGGACTAGCACAGATACGCAGTATTTT
>-|TRBJ1-5|few|TRBV12-3/TRBV12-4
CASSFSAFNQPQHF
TGTGCCAGCAGTTTTAGTGCGTTCAATCAGCCCCAGCATTTT
>-|TRBJ1-2|few|TRBV5-1
CASSLGTVYGYTF
TGCGCCAGCAGCCTAGGGACCGTCTATGGCTACACCTTC
>-|TRBJ2-5|-|TRBV5-6
CASSLVSDPQYF
TGTGCCAGCAGCTTGGTTTCCGATCCCCAGTACTTC
>TRBD1|TRBJ2-7|-|TRBV11-2
CASSFGQGSSYEQYF
TGTGCCAGCAGCTTCGGACAGGGGAGCTCCTACGAGCAGTACTTC
>-|TRBJ2-2|few|TRBV27
CASSPDTVAGGELFF
TGTGCCAGCAGTCCGGACACCGTGGCTGGGGGGGAGCTGTTTTTT
>-|TRBJ1-2|few|TRBV4-1
CASSQRVLGWDVGRYGYTF
TGCGCCAGCAGCCAACGTGTCTTGGGGTGGGACGTGGGTCGCTATGGCTACACCTTC
>-|TRBJ2-5|-|TRBV6-1
CASSEAVQRQLETQYF
TGTGCCAGCAGTGAAGCCGTGCAGAGACAACTCGAGACCCAGTACTTC
>TRBD1|TRBJ2-2|-|TRBV5-1
CASSLAGTGGELFF
TGCGCCAGCAGCTTGGCCGGGACAGGTGGGGAGCTGTTTTTT
>TRBD1|TRBJ1-1|-|TRBV18
CASSPGQGFGDTEAFF
TGTGCCAGCTCACCTGGACAGGGGTTTGGGGACACTGAAGCTTTCTTT
>-|TRBJ1-6|many|TRBV6-5
CASSYRRSWGLGSPLHF
TGTGCCAGCAGTTACAGGCGTTCGTGGGGCCTAGGGTCACCCCTCCACTTT
>-|TRBJ2-1|many|TRBV7-2
CASSLERSAALSFSEQFF
TGTGCCAGCAGCTTAGAGAGATCAGCGGCTCTTTCCTTTAGTGAGCAGTTCTTC
>-|TRBJ2-5|-|TRBV6-2/TRBV6-3
CASSYSITPAETQYF
TGTGCCAGCAGTTACTCGATAACGCCAGCAGAGACCCAGTACTTC
>-|TRBJ1-3|-|TRBV25-1
CASSDIVAGNTIYF
TGTGCCAGCAGTGACATTGTGGCAGGAAACACCATATATTTT
>-|TRBJ2-5|few|TRBV7-9
CASSRNMGETQYF
TGTGCCAGCAGCAGGAATATGGGGGAGACCCAGTACTTC
>-|TRBJ2-7|many|TRBV5-4
CASSIGGPYEQYF
TGTGCCAGCAGCATAGGGGGGCCCTACGAGCAGTACTTC
>-|TRBJ2-6|-|TRBV19
CASSPRMAGANVLTF
TGTGCCAGTAGTCCCAGAATGGCCGGGGCCAACGTCCTGACTTTC
>TRBD2|TRBJ2-2|many|TRBV11-2
CASSPPVGGGRTGELFF
TGTGCCAGCAGCCCGCCGGTCGGCGGGGGGAGGACCGGGGAGCTGTTTTTT
>-|TRBJ1-2|-|TRBV20-1
CSARRRGSVGGYTF
TGCAGTGCTAGACGACGCGGAAGTGTAGGTGGCTACACCTTC
>-|TRBJ2-3|few|TRBV6-5
CASFQPGGTDTQYF
TGTGCCAGCTTCCAACCGGGGGGCACAGATACGCAGTATTTT
>-|TRBJ1-1|-|TRBV29-1
CSVVMFAATEAFF
TGCAGCGTTGTTATGTTCGCGGCCACTGAAGCTTTCTTT
>TRBD2|TRBJ2-3|few|TRBV11-3
CASSRGGPSTDTQYF
TGTGCCAGCAGCCGCGGGGGGCCCAGCACAGATACGCAGTATTTT
>-|TRBJ2-3|-|TRBV5-1
CASSLTWKDTQYF
TGCGCCAGCAGCTTGACCTGGAAAGATACGCAGTATTTT
>TRBD2|TRBJ2-5|few|TRBV7-2
CASSLGGGGADKETQYF
TGTGCCAGCAGCTTAGGTGGCGGGGGGGCCGACAAAGAGACCCAGTACTTC
>-|TRBJ1-2|-|TRBV28
CASSSVSGGYTF
TGTGCCAGCAGTTCCGTATCGGGGGGCTACACCTTC